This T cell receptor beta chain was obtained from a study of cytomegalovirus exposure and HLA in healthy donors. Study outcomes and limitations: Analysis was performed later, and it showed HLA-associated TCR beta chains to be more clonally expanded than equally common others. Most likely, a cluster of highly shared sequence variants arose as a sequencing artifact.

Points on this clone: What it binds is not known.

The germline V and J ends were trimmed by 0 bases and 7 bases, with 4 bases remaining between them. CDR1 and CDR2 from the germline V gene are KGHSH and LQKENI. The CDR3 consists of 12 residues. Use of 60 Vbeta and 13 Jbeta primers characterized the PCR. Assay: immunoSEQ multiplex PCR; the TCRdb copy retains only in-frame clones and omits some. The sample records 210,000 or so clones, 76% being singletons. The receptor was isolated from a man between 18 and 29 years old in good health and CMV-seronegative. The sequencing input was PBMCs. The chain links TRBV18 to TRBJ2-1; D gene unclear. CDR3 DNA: TGTGCCAGCTCACCACCGTCGAATGAGCAGTTCTTC. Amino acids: CASSPPSNEQFF.